Listed here are 27 T cell receptor beta chains from one sample, sequenced in a study of CXCR3-negative and CXCR3-positive naive CD8 T cells. Via 5' RACE with UMI labels, TRB cDNA libraries were prepared. TCRdb derives one entry per CDR3 protein from the 5' RACE reads, leaving out DNA. This listing includes around 81,000 distinct CDR3 sequences. Material for sequencing was naive CXCR3- CD8+ T cells from blood. Subset described: CD45RO-CCR7+CD27+CD95- naive CD8+ T cells lacking CXCR3 (TNR3-). The source is a human donor in good health. Some clones in this sample may be carry-over from other donors' samples.

This chain connects TRBV12-3 or TRBV12-4 to TRBJ2-7; TCRdb names TRBD1, which stays unverified in the absence of DNA. This CDR3 contains 13 residues. CDR3 residues: CASSWGPSYEQYF.

This rearrangement joins TRBV28 to TRBJ2-1; no DNA is available, so the TRBD1 call from TCRdb remains unchecked. This CDR3 comprises 15 residues. The germline V gene has CDR1 MDHEN and CDR2 SYDVKM. CDR3 loop: CASSLKGGPWNEQFF.

The V and J genes are TRBV6-1 and TRBJ2-7; the D call from TCRdb, TRBD2, cannot be confirmed without DNA. In germline, CDR1 is MNHNS, CDR2 SASEGT. The length of the CDR3 is 15 residues. CDR3 loop: CASSPTSGLAWEQYF.

The chain joins TRBV28 to TRBJ2-7. Germline V gene lookup returns CDR1 MDHEN and CDR2 SYDVKM. The CDR3 length is 11 residues. The CDR3 sequence: CASSNSYEQYF.

The V call is TRBV7-6, the J call TRBJ2-1; without DNA, the TCRdb call of TRBD2 cannot be checked. CDR3 length equals 15 residues. Germline V lookup: CDR1 SGHVS, CDR2 FNYEAQ. The CDR3 protein is CASSRGAGVGNEQFF.

The J gene is TRBJ2-1, the V gene TRBV7-9; as DNA is missing, the TRBD2 call by TCRdb cannot be tested. CDR1 is SEHNR and CDR2 is FQNEAQ in the germline V gene (reference sequence). The CDR3 is 15 residues long. CDR3 sequence reads: CASSPFLAGLNEQFF.

The rearrangement uses TRBV28 and TRBJ2-7; TCRdb indicates TRBD1, and absent DNA this call remains unverified. The CDR3 runs to 16 residues. CDR1 and CDR2 (germline): MDHEN, SYDVKM. The CDR3 is CASSHHIRDRRNEQYF.

The chain couples TRBV29-1 to TRBJ2-7; TCRdb proposes TRBD2, but this gene call is untestable without DNA. CDR3 length equals 11 residues. The germline V gene has CDR1 SQVTM and CDR2 ANQGSEA. The CDR3 region is CSAAHSYEQYF.

V gene TRBV27 combines with J gene TRBJ2-1. Germline CDR1 MNHEY, CDR2 SMNVEV (reference sequence). The CDR3 contains 15 residues. The CDR3 spells CASSPELSSYNEQFF.

The chain recombines TRBV10-2 with TRBJ2-7; lacking DNA, the TRBD2 call made by TCRdb goes unchecked. Germline V lookup: CDR1 WSHSY, CDR2 SAAADI. The CDR3 runs 16 residues. CDR3 loop: CASSEIGLEQGYEQYF.

The genes are TRBV29-1 and TRBJ1-2; TCRdb indicates TRBD1, and absent DNA this call remains unverified. Germline V gene data show CDR1 as SQVTM and CDR2 as ANQGSEA. The CDR3 is 11 residues long. The CDR3 sequence is CSVPGPYGYTF.

The rearrangement links TRBV25-1 to TRBJ1-6; the D call from TCRdb, TRBD1, cannot be confirmed without DNA. In germline, CDR1 is MGHDK, CDR2 SYGVNS. The CDR3 extends over 17 amino acids. CDR3 sequence reads: CASSDFIRDTHNSPLHF.

The J gene is TRBJ2-7, the V gene TRBV28. Germline CDR1 and CDR2: MDHEN and SYDVKM. The CDR3 is made up of 11 amino acids. CDR3 region: CASSLQYEQYF.

The chain recombines TRBV29-1 with TRBJ2-1; the TCRdb call, TRBD1, lacks DNA for checking. Germline values: CDR1 SQVTM, CDR2 ANQGSEA. The CDR3 totals 13 residues. CDR3 amino acids: CSVTGVSYNEQFF.

The rearrangement links TRBV28 to TRBJ2-7; TCRdb's D gene call, TRBD1, goes unchecked for lack of DNA. Germline V gene lookup returns CDR1 MDHEN and CDR2 SYDVKM. The CDR3 sequence is 13 residues long. The CDR3 loop is CASLPRESYEQYF.

This chain joins TRBV27 and TRBJ2-2; TCRdb's D gene call, TRBD1, goes unchecked for lack of DNA. There are 14 residues in the CDR3. Germline V gene lookup returns CDR1 MNHEY and CDR2 SMNVEV (reference sequence). Here the CDR3 reads CASMNGMNTGELFF.

The genes are TRBV28 and TRBJ2-7; there is no DNA to check the TCRdb D call of TRBD1. Germline assignment: CDR1 MDHEN and CDR2 SYDVKM. CDR3 length: 14 amino acids. This chain's CDR3 is CASSFRDRGGEQYF.

The genes are TRBV29-1 and TRBJ2-1; TCRdb proposes TRBD2, but this gene call is untestable without DNA. CDR3 length: 13 residues. Germline-derived CDR1 and CDR2 are SQVTM and ANQGSEA. Here the CDR3 reads CSVETGGRAEQFF.

The gene calls are TRBV6-5 and TRBJ2-7; TCRdb picks TRBD1, but there is no DNA to check that call. Germline V gene lookup returns CDR1 MNHEY and CDR2 SVGAGI. CDR3 length: 15 residues. The chain's CDR3 is CASTDGDRGAGEQYF.

This rearrangement joins TRBV7-9 to TRBJ2-1. Germline lookup yields CDR1 SEHNR and CDR2 FQNEAQ (reference sequence). CDR3 size: 15 residues. CDR3 sequence reads: CASIPVGSSYNEQFF. The full variable domain, completed using reference TRBV7-9 and TRBJ2-1, is DTGVSQNPRHKITKRGQNVTFRCDPISEHNRLYWYRQTLGQGPEFLTYFQNEAQLEKSRLLSDRFSAERPKGSFSTLEIQRTEQGDSAMYLCASIPVGSSYNEQFFGPGTRLTVL.

The chain combines TRBV7-6 with TRBJ2-1; TCRdb picks TRBD1, but there is no DNA to check that call. The CDR3 contains 18 residues. CDR1 is SGHVS, CDR2 FNYEAQ, per germline. The CDR3 reads CASSLDFGGLGSYNEQFF.

CDR3 sequence reads: CASSLILSGETQYF. The chain uses TRBV7-9 and TRBJ2-5; TCRdb outputs TRBD2, but without DNA this stays unchecked. This CDR3 comprises 14 residues. From germline, CDR1 is SEHNR and CDR2 FQNEAQ (reference sequence).

This sequence joins TRBV29-1 and TRBJ2-7; the D call from TCRdb, TRBD1, cannot be confirmed without DNA. Germline V gene lookup returns CDR1 SQVTM and CDR2 ANQGSEA. The CDR3 extends over 16 amino acids. The chain's CDR3 is CSVEGAGESWGYEQYF.

The V and J genes are TRBV6-2 or TRBV6-3 and TRBJ2-5; TCRdb reports TRBD1, a call that lacks DNA to check it against. This CDR3 spans 13 amino acids. Germline V CDR1 and CDR2: MNHEY, SVGEGT. CDR3: CASEAGAGETQYF.

The chain links TRBV7-9 to TRBJ2-1; with no DNA, the TCRdb D assignment of TRBD2 cannot be verified. Germline V gives CDR1 SEHNR, CDR2 FQNEAQ (reference sequence). The CDR3 has 16 amino acids. CDR3 in amino acids: CASSSTSGEDYNEQFF. Combining the CDR3 with reference TRBV7-9 and TRBJ2-1 gives the whole variable domain DTGVSQNPRHKITKRGQNVTFRCDPISEHNRLYWYRQTLGQGPEFLTYFQNEAQLEKSRLLSDRFSAERPKGSFSTLEIQRTEQGDSAMYLCASSSTSGEDYNEQFFGPGTRLTVL.

The gene calls are TRBV28 and TRBJ2-7; TCRdb lists TRBD2, though no DNA is available to test this call. From germline, CDR1 is MDHEN and CDR2 SYDVKM. This CDR3 spans 16 amino acids. The chain's CDR3 is CASSFLTSGTPYEQYF.

The CDR3: CASSPAGGGDAEAFF. The V call is TRBV9, the J call TRBJ1-1. The CDR3 length is 15 residues. Per the germline V gene, CDR1 is SGDLS and CDR2 is YYNGEE. Looking up the rest from reference TRBV9 and TRBJ1-1 gives the full variable domain: DSGVTQTPKHLITATGQRVTLRCSPRSGDLSVYWYQQSLDQGLQFLIQYYNGEERAKGNILERFSAQQFPDLHSELNLSSLELGDSALYFCASSPAGGGDAEAFFGQGTRLTVV.